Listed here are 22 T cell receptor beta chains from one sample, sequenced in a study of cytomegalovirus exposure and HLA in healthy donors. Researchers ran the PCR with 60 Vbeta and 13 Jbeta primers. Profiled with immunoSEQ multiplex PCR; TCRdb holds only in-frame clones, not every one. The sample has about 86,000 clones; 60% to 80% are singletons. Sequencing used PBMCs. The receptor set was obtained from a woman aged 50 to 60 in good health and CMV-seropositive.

CDR3 amino acids: CASSRLGQGTLEQYF. In nucleotides, the CDR3 is TGTGCCAGTAGTAGGTTGGGACAGGGGACCCTCGAGCAGTACTTC. The chain joins TRBV19 to TRBJ2-7; 10 bases fit TRBD1. The CDR3 consists of 15 residues. From germline, CDR1 is LNHDA and CDR2 SQIVND (reference sequence). The trim removed 4 bases at V and 6 bases at J, leaving 9 bases unmatched.

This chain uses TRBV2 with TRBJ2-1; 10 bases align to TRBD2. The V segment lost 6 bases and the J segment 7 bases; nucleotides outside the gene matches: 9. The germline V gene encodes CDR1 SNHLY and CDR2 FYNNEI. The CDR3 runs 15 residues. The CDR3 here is CASSPKGLALNEQFF. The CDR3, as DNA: TGTGCCAGCAGCCCTAAGGGACTAGCGTTGAATGAGCAGTTCTTC.

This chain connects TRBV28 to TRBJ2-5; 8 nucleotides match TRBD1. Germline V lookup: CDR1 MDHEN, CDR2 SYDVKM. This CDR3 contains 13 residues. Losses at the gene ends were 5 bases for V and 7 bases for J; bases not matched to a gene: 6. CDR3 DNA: TGTGCCAGCAGTGGCAGGGGGCTATTGACCCAGTACTTC. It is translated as CASSGRGLLTQYF.

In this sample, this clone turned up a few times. The CDR3 region has the DNA TGTGCCAGCAGCTCGCGACAGGGACTTAATGAAAAACTGTTTTTT. Translation gives CASSSRQGLNEKLFF. This chain links TRBV9 with TRBJ1-4; TRBD1 agrees at 7 bases. Germline CDR1 is SGDLS and CDR2 is YYNGEE. The CDR3 runs to 15 residues. The V segment lost 4 bases and the J segment 4 bases; nucleotides outside the gene matches: 7. The variable domain in full, with the rest retrieved from reference TRBV9 and TRBJ1-4, is DSGVTQTPKHLITATGQRVTLRCSPRSGDLSVYWYQQSLDQGLQFLIQYYNGEERAKGNILERFSAQQFPDLHSELNLSSLELGDSALYFCASSSRQGLNEKLFFGSGTQLSVL.

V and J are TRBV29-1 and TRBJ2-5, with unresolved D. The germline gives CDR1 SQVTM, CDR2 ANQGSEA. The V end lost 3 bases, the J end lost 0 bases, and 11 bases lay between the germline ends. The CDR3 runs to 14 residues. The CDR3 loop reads CSVDSPEYQETQYF. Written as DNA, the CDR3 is TGCAGCGTTGATAGCCCAGAGTACCAAGAGACCCAGTACTTC.

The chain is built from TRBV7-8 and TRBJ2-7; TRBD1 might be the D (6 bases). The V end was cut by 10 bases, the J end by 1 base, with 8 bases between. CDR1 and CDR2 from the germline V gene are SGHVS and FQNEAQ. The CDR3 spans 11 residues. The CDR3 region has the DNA TGTGCCACAGGGGCGTCCTACGAGCAGTACTTC. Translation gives CATGASYEQYF. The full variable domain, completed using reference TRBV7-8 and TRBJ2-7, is GAGVSQSPRYKVAKRGQDVALRCDPISGHVSLFWYQQALGQGPEFLTYFQNEAQLDKSGLPSDRFFAERPEGSVSTLKIQRTQQEDSAVYLCATGASYEQYFGPGTRLTVT.

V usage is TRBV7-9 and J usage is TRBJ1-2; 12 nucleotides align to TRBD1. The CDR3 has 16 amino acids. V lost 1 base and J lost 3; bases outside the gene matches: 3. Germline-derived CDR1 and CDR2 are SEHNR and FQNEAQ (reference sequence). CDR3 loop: CASSLVGTGGDYGYTF. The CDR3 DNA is TGTGCCAGCAGCTTAGTGGGGACAGGGGGCGACTATGGCTACACCTTC.

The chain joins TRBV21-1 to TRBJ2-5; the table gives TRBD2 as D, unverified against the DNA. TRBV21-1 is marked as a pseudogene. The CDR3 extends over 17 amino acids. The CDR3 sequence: CASSKARRGGVLETQYF. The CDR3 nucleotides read TGTGCCAGCAGCAAAGCGCGTAGGGGAGGAGTGTTAGAGACCCAGTACTTC.

The CDR3 DNA sequence: TGCGCCAGCAGCTTGGGCGGCAGCACTGAAGCTTTCTTT. It specifies CASSLGGSTEAFF. The chain carries TRBV5-1 and TRBJ1-1; the D is unclear. This CDR3 has 13 residues. V shed 0 bases and J shed 4 bases, with 7 bases lying between them. Germline-derived CDR1 and CDR2 are SGHRS and YFSETQ. Drawing the rest from reference TRBV5-1 and TRBJ1-1, the complete variable domain is KAGVTQTPRYLIKTRGQQVTLSCSPISGHRSVSWYQQTPGQGLQFLFEYFSETQRNKGNFPGRFSGRQFSNSRSEMNVSTLELGDSALYLCASSLGGSTEAFFGQGTRLTVV.

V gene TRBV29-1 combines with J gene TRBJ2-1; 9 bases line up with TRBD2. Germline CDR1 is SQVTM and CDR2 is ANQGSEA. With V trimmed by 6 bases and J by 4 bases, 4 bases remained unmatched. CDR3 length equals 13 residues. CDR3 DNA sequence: TGCAGCGTCGGGACTAGCAGGTACAATGAGCAGTTCTTC. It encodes CSVGTSRYNEQFF.

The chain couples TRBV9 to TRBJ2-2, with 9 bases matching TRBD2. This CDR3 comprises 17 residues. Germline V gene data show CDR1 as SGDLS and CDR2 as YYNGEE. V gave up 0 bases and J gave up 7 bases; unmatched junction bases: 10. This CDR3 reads CASSVVPGTSLHGELFF. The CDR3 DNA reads TGTGCCAGCAGCGTAGTACCCGGGACTAGCCTCCACGGGGAGCTGTTTTTT.

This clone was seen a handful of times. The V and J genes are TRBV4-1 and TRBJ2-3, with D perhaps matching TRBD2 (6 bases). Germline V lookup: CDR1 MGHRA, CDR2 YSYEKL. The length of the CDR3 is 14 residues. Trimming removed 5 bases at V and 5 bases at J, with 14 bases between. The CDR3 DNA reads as TGCGCCAGCAGCAGGCCCGGGAGAGGAGATACGCAGTATTTT. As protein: CASSRPGRGDTQYF.

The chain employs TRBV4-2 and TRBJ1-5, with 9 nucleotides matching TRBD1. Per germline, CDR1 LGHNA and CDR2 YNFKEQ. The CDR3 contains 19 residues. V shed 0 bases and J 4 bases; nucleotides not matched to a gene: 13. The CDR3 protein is CASSQERWGQGGLNQPQHF. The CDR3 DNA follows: TGTGCCAGCAGCCAAGAGCGGTGGGGACAGGGAGGCCTTAATCAGCCCCAGCATTTT.

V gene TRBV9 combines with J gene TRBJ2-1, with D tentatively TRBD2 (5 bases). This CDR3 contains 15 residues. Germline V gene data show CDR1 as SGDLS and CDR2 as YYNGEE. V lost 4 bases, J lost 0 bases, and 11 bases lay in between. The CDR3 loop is CASSIRGSSYNEQFF. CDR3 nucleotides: TGTGCCAGCAGCATTCGGGGAAGCTCCTACAATGAGCAGTTCTTC.

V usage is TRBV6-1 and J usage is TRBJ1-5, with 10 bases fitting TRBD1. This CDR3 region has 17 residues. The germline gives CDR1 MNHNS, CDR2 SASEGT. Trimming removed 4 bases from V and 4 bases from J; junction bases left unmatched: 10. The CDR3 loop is CASSVAGQGIGNQPQHF. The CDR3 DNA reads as TGTGCCAGCAGTGTGGCGGGACAGGGGATTGGAAATCAGCCCCAGCATTTT.

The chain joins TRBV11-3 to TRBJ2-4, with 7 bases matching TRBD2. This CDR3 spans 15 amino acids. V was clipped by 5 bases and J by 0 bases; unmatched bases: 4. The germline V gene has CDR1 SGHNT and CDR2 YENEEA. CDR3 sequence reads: CASSRGVIAKNIQYF. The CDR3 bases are TGTGCCAGCAGCCGGGGGGTTATAGCCAAAAACATTCAGTACTTC.

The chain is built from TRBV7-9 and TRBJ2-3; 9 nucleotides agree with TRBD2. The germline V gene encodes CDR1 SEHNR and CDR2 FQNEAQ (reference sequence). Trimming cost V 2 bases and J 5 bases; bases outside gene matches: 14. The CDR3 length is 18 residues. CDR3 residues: CASSLFLGASGNQDTQYF. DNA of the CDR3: TGTGCCAGCAGCTTATTTCTAGGGGCTAGCGGGAATCAAGATACGCAGTATTTT.

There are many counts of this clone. CDR3 bases: TGTGCCAGCAGTTACGAGAGGGACAGTGAAGCTTTCTTT. Translation: CASSYERDSEAFF. J is TRBJ1-1 and V is TRBV6-5, with TRBD1 matching over 7 bases. The length of the CDR3 is 13 residues. J was trimmed by 7 bases and V by 2 bases; bases with no gene match: 4. CDR1 MNHEY and CDR2 SVGAGI come from the germline V gene.

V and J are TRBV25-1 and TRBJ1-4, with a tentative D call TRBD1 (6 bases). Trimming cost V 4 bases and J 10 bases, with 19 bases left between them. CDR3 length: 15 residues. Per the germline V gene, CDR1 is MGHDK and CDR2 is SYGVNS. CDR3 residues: CASSAGFGGYGKLFF. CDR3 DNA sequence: TGTGCCAGCAGTGCTGGCTTTGGGGGCTATGGAAAACTGTTTTTT.

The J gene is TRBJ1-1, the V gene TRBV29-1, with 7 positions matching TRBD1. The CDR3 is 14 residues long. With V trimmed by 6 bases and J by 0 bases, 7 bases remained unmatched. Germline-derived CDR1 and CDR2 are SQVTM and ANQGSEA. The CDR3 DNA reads TGCAGCGTCGGGACAGAGAGGCTGAACACTGAAGCTTTCTTT. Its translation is CSVGTERLNTEAFF. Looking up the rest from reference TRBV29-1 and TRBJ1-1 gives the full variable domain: SAVISQKPSRDICQRGTSLTIQCQVDSQVTMMFWYRQQPGQSLTLIATANQGSEATYESGFVIDKFPISRPNLTFSTLTVSNMSPEDSSIYLCSVGTERLNTEAFFGQGTRLTVV.

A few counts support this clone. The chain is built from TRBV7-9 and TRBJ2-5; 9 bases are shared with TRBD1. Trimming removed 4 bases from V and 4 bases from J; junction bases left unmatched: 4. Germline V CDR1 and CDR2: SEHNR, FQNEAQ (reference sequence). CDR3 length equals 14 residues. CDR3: CASSSTDRGETQYF. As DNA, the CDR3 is TGTGCCAGCAGCTCCACGGACAGGGGAGAGACCCAGTACTTC.

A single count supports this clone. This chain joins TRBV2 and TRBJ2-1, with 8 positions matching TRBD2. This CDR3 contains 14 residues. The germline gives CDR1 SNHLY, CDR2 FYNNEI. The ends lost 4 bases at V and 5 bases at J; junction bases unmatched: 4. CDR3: CASSVGGRNNEQFF. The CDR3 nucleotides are TGTGCCAGCAGTGTCGGCGGGAGGAACAATGAGCAGTTCTTC.